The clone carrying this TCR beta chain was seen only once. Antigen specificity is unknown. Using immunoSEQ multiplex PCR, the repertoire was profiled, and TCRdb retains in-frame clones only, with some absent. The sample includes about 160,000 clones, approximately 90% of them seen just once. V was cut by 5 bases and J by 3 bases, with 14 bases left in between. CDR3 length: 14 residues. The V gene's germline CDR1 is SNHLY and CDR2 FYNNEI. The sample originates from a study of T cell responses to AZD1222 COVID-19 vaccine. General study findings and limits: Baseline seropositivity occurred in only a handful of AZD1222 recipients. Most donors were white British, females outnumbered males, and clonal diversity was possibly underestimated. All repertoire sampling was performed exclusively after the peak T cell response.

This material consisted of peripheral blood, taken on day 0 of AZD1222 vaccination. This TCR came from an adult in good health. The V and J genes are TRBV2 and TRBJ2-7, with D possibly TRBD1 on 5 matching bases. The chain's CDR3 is CASSRAGPSYEQYF. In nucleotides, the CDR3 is TGTGCCAGCAGTCGGGCAGGGCCAAGCTACGAGCAGTACTTC.